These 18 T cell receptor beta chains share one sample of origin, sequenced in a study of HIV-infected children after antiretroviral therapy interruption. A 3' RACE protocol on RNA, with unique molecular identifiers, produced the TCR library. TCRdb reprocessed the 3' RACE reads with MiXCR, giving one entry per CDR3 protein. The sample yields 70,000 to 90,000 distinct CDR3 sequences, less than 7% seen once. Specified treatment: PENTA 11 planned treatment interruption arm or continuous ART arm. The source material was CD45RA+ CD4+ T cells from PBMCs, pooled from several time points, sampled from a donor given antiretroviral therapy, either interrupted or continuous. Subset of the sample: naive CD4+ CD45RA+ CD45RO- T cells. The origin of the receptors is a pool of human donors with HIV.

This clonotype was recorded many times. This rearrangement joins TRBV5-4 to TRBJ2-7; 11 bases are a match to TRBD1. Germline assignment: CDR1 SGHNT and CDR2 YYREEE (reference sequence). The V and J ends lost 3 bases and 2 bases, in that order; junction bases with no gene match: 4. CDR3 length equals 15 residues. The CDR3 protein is CASSSGTGGTYEQYF. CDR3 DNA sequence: TGTGCCAGCAGCTCCGGGACAGGGGGGACCTACGAGCAGTACTTC. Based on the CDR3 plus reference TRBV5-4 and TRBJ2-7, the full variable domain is ETGVTQSPTHLIKTRGQQVTLRCSSQSGHNTVSWYQQALGQGPQFIFQYYREEENGRGNFPPRFSGLQFPNYSSELNVNALELDDSALYLCASSSGTGGTYEQYFGPGTRLTVT.

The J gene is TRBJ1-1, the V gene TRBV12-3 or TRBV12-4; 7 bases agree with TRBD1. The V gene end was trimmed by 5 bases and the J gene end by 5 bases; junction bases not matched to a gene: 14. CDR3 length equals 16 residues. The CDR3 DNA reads TGTGCCAGCAGTCCGGGACAGCGTCCCCGGGGTACTGAAGCTTTCTTT. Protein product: CASSPGQRPRGTEAFF.

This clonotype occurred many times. The CDR3 DNA reads TGTGCCAGCAGCCAAGCTGACCTAGCGTACTACAATGAGCAGTTCTTC. Protein sequence: CASSQADLAYYNEQFF. The chain carries TRBV14 and TRBJ2-1; tentative D call: TRBD2 (6 bases). There are 16 residues in the CDR3. Germline loops: CDR1 SGHDN, CDR2 FVKESK. The V and J ends lost 1 base and 3 bases respectively, with 13 bases between them. Full variable domain (remainder filled in from reference TRBV14 and TRBJ2-1): EAGVTQFPSHSVIEKGQTVTLRCDPISGHDNLYWYRRVMGKEIKFLLHFVKESKQDESGMPNNRFLAERTGGTYSTLKVQPAELEDSGVYFCASSQADLAYYNEQFFGPGTRLTVL.

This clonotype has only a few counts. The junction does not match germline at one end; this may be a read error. CDR3 residues: CTTRPKNIQYF. CDR3 coding DNA: TGTACGACTAGGCCGAAAAACATTCAGTACTTC. This chain uses TRBV20-1 with TRBJ2-4; D possibly corresponds to TRBD2 (6 bases). The germline gives CDR1 DFQATT, CDR2 SNEGSKA (reference sequence). This CDR3 is 11 amino acids long.

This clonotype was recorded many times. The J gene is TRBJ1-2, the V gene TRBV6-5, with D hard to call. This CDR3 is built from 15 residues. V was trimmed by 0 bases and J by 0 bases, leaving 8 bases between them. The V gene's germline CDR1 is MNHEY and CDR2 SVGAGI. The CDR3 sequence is CASSYSRSTNYGYTF. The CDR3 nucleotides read TGTGCCAGCAGTTACTCCAGGTCCACTAACTATGGCTACACCTTC.

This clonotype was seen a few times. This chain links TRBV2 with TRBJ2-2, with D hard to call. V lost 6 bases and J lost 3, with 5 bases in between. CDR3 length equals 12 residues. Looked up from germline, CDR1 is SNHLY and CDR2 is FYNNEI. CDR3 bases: TGTGCCAGCAGGTACTACACCGGGGAGCTGTTTTTT. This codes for CASRYYTGELFF.

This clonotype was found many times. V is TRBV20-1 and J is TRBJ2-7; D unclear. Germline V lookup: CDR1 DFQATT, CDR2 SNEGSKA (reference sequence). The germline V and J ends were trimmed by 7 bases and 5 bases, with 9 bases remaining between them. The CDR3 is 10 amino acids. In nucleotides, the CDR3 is TGCAGTGGGATAGGGAACGAGCAGTACTTC. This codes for CSGIGNEQYF.

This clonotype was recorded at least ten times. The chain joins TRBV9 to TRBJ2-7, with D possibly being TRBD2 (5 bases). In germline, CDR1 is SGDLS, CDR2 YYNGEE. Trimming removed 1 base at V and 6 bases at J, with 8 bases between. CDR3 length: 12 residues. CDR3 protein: CASSVSGSEQYF. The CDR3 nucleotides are TGTGCCAGCAGCGTATCGGGGTCCGAGCAGTACTTC.

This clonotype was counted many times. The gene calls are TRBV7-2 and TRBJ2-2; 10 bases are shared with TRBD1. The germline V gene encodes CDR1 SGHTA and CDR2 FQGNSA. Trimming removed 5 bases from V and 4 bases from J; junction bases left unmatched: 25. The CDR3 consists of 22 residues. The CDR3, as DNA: TGTGCCAGCAGCCAGCCACAACCGCTATGGGACAGGGGTTCAACGATCACCGGGGAGCTGTTTTTT. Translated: CASSQPQPLWDRGSTITGELFF.

The CDR3 reads CSAHAGGDNEQFF. The DNA for the CDR3 is TGCAGTGCTCACGCGGGGGGGGACAATGAGCAGTTCTTC. This sequence joins TRBV20-1 and TRBJ2-1, with 9 bases matching TRBD2. CDR3 size: 13 residues. Trimming at V came to 5 bases and at J to 5 bases, leaving 4 bases not matched to a gene. Germline CDR1 and CDR2: DFQATT and SNEGSKA (reference sequence).

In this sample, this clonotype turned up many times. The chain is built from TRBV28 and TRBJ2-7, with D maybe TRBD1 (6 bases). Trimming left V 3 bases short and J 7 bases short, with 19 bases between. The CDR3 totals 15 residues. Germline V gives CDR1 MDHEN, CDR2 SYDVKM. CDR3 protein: CASSFRRGPQGEQYF. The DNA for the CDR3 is TGTGCCAGCAGTTTTAGACGAGGACCCCAGGGGGAGCAGTACTTC. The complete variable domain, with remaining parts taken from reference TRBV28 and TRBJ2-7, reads DVKVTQSSRYLVKRTGEKVFLECVQDMDHENMFWYRQDPGLGLRLIYFSYDVKMKEKGDIPEGYSVSREKKERFSLILESASTNQTSMYLCASSFRRGPQGEQYFGPGTRLTVT.

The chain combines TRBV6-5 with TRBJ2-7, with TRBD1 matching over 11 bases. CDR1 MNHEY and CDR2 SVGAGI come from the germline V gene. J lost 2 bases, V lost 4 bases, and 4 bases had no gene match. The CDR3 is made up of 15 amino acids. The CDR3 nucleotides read TGTGCCAGCAGTTTCCGGACAGGGGGCCCCTACGAGCAGTACTTC. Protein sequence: CASSFRTGGPYEQYF.

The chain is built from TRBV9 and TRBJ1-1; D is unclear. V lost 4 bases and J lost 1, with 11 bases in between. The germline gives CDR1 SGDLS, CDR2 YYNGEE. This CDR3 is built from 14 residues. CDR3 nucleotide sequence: TGTGCCAGCAGCTTAGGTAACGGGAACACTGAAGCTTTCTTT. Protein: CASSLGNGNTEAFF.

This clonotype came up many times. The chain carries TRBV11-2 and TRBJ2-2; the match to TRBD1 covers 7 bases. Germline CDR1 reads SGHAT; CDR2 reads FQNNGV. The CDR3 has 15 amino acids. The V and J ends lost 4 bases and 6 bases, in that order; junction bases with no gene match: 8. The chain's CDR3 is CASSSYRGRAGELFF. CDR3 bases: TGTGCCAGCAGCTCTTACAGGGGACGTGCCGGGGAGCTGTTTTTT.

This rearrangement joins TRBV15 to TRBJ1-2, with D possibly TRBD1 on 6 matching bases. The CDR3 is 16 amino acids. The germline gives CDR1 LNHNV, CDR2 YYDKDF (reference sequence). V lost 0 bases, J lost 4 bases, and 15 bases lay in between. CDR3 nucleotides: TGTGCCACCAGCAGAGACTACAGGGCGACACTCTATGGCTACACCTTC. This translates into CATSRDYRATLYGYTF.

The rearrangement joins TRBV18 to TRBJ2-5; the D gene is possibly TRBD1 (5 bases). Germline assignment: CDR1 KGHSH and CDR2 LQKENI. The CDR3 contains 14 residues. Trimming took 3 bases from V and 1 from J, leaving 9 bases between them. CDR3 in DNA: TGTGCCAGCTCACCTACGGACACCCAAGAGACCCAGTACTTC. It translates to CASSPTDTQETQYF.

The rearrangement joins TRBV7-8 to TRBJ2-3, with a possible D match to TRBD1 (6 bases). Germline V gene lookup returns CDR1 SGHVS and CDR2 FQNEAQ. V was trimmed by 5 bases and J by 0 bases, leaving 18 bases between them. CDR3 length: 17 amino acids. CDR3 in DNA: TGTGCCAGCAGCCACAGGGTAGGGAGTACTAGCACAGATACGCAGTATTTT. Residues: CASSHRVGSTSTDTQYF. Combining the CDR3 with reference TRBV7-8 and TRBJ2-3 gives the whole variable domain GAGVSQSPRYKVAKRGQDVALRCDPISGHVSLFWYQQALGQGPEFLTYFQNEAQLDKSGLPSDRFFAERPEGSVSTLKIQRTQQEDSAVYLCASSHRVGSTSTDTQYFGPGTRLTVL.

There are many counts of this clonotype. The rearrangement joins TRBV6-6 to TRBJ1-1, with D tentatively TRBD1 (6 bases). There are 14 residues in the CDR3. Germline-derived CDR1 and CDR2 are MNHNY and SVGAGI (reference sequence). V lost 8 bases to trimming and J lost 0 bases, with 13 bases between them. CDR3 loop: CASADRAMNTEAFF. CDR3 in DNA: TGTGCCAGCGCGGACAGAGCGATGAACACTGAAGCTTTCTTT.